The sequence of this TCR beta chain was determined in a study of human T cells and chemical hapten exposure. Regarding time point: pre-sensitization, week 0. The treatment: therapeutic diphenylcyclopropenone sensitization with weekly scalp DPC. Unmatched junction bases numbered 7, after V lost 6 bases and J lost 7 bases. This CDR3 has 14 amino acids. One entry per CDR3 protein, called by TCRdb with MiXCR from the RACE reads. This table holds some 200,000 distinct CDR3 sequences, 25% to 30% found once. The starting material was whole blood, obtained in connection with sensitization to the hapten diphenylcyclopropenone (DPC). This chain uses TRBV12-3 or TRBV12-4 with TRBJ2-5, with 11 bases identical to TRBD2. This TCR came from a woman aged 30 to 39 with alopecia areata. Some clones in this sample may be carry-over from other donors' samples. The CDR3 DNA is TGTGCCAGCAGCGTGACTAGCGGGGTTACGACCCAGTACTTC. This gives the protein CASSVTSGVTTQYF.